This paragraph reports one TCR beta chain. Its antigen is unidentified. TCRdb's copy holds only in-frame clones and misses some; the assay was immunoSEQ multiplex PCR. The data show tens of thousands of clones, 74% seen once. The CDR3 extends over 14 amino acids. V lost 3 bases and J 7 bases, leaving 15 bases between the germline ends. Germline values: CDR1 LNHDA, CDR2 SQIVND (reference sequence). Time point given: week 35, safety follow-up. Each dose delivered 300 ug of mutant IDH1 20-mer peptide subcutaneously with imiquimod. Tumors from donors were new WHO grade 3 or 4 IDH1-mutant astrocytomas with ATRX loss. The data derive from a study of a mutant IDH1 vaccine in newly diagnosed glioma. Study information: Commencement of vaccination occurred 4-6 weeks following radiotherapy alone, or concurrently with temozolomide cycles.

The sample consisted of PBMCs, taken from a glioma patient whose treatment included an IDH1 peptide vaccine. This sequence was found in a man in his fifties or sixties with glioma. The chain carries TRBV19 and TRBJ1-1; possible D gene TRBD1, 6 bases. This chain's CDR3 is CASSIGNRVIEAFF. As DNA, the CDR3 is TGTGCCAGTAGTATTGGGAACAGGGTGATTGAAGCTTTCTTT.